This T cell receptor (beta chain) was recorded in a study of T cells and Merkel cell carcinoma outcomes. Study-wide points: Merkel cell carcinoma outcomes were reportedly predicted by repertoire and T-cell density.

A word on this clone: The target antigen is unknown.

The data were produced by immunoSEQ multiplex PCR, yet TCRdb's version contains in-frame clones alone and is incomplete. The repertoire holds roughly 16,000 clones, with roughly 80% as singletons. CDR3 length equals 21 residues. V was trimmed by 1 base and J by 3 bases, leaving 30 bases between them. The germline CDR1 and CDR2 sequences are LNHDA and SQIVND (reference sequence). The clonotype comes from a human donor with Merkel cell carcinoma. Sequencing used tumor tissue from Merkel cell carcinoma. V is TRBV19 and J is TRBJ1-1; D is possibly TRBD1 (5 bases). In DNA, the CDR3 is TGTGCCAGTAGTATAGTTTCCGTGGATCCTTCTCTATATCCGGGGGACACTGAAGCTTTCTTT. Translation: CASSIVSVDPSLYPGDTEAFF.